Listed below are T cell receptor beta chains from one sample, sequenced in a study of regulatory T cells in long-lasting Graves disease. One entry per CDR3 protein results from TCRdb running MiXCR on the multiplex PCR reads. The sample has about half a million distinct CDR3 sequences; roughly 23% are singletons. Sequences were derived from peripheral blood mononuclear cells (PBMCs), sampled when the disease was refractory, from a patient treated with antithyroid drugs. The receptor source for this set is a female donor with Graves disease. Each CDR3 is given with its conserved first and last residue. D genes are given only for firm matches. Expanded clones are given a class, and other clones once, few, many or no size at all.

D gene,J gene,clone size,V gene,CDR3 DNA,CDR3 protein
-,TRBJ1-5,many,TRBV28,TGTGCCAGCAGTCCGAGGGGTAATCAGCCCCAGCATTTT,CASSPRGNQPQHF
-,TRBJ1-5,many,TRBV28,TGTGCCAGCACTTCAACGGATCAGCCCCAGCATTTT,CASTSTDQPQHF
-,TRBJ1-6,many,TRBV2,TGTGCCAGCAGGCAACGGGGCTTTGGGGATAATTCACCCCTCCACTTT,CASRQRGFGDNSPLHF
-,TRBJ2-5,many,TRBV6-2/TRBV6-3,TGTGCCAGCAGTTACGGAGGTGCGCTAGAGACCCAGTACTTC,CASSYGGALETQYF
TRBD1,TRBJ1-2,-,TRBV2,TGTGCCAGCATCGACGACAGGGATGGCTACACCTTC,CASIDDRDGYTF
-,TRBJ2-7,-,TRBV12-3/TRBV12-4,TGTGCCAGCAAGGCCGCCAATCAGGGGAAGTACGAGCAGTACTTC,CASKAANQGKYEQYF
-,TRBJ1-4,-,TRBV7-9,TGTGCCAGCAGCTTAGTCGGCTTAGCGGGAGTCCGGGAAAAACTGTTTTTT,CASSLVGLAGVREKLFF
TRBD2,TRBJ2-7,few,TRBV30,TGTGCCTGGAGTGAACGGGAGGCGGGCGAGCAGTACTTC,CAWSEREAGEQYF
-,TRBJ1-1,-,TRBV30,TGTGCCTGGAGTTCGGCACGATACACTGAAGCTCTCTTT,CAWSSARYTEALF
-,TRBJ1-1,-,TRBV19,TGTGCCAGTCGGAGAGGACCTCCCAGGAACACTGAAGCTTTCTTT,CASRRGPPRNTEAFF
-,TRBJ2-7,many,TRBV28,TGTGCCAGCAAAGACAGAGCCTACGAGCAGTACTTC,CASKDRAYEQYF
TRBD1,TRBJ2-7,-,TRBV18,TGTGCCAGCTCACCACCGACAGGGACGTCAGAGTACTTC,CASSPPTGTSEYF
TRBD2,TRBJ2-5,many,TRBV6-5,TGTGCCAGCAGTTTCCCCCTGGGAGCGGGAAGTGAGACCCAGTACTTC,CASSFPLGAGSETQYF
-,TRBJ2-2,many,TRBV7-2,TGTGCCAGCAGCTTCGGACAGAAGAACACCGGGGAGCTGTTTTTT,CASSFGQKNTGELFF
-,TRBJ2-1,-,TRBV11-3,TGTGCCAGCAGCTTAGGCGGGACACTATACAATGAGCAGTTCTTC,CASSLGGTLYNEQFF
TRBD1,TRBJ1-5,few,TRBV5-4,TGTGCCAGCAGCTTGGACGGGACAGTTAATCAGCCCCAGCATTTT,CASSLDGTVNQPQHF
-,TRBJ2-7,many,TRBV7-2,TGTGCCAGCAGCTTAGCGCGTGTGGGGTCCTACGAGCAGTACTTC,CASSLARVGSYEQYF
-,TRBJ2-7,once,TRBV29-1,TGCAGCGTTGCGTCTGGCTCCTACGAGCAGTACTTC,CSVASGSYEQYF
TRBD1,TRBJ1-6,-,TRBV15,TGTGCCACCAGCAGGGAGACAGGGGGCAATTCACCCCTCCACTTT,CATSRETGGNSPLHF
TRBD1,TRBJ1-6,many,TRBV28,TGTGCCAGCAGTTTTCCAGGGGGCGGGTATTCACCCCTCCACTTT,CASSFPGGGYSPLHF
-,TRBJ2-5,many,TRBV7-9,TGTGCCAGCAGTTCCTCAGAGACCCAGTACTTC,CASSSSETQYF
TRBD1,TRBJ2-2,many,TRBV2,TGTGCCAGCAGTGGACAGGGGCTCACCGGGGAGCTGTTTTTT,CASSGQGLTGELFF
TRBD1,TRBJ1-2,few,TRBV20-1,TGCAGTGCTAGGACCGGGACAGGGGGCTACACCTTC,CSARTGTGGYTF
-,TRBJ1-1,many,TRBV2,TGTGCCAGCAGTGAAGGAGGCGTCCACACTGAAGCTTTCTTT,CASSEGGVHTEAFF
-,TRBJ2-5,many,TRBV5-1,TGTGCCAGCAGCCTAGGACAGCCTCAAGAGACCCAGTACTTC,CASSLGQPQETQYF
TRBD2,TRBJ2-2,-,TRBV11-2,TGTGCCAGCAGCTCACTAGCGGGGGGGAACACCGGGGAGCTGTTTTTT,CASSSLAGGNTGELFF
-,TRBJ2-7,few,TRBV4-1,TGCGCCAGCAGCCAAGAACAGGGATCCGGCTACGAGCAGTACTTC,CASSQEQGSGYEQYF
-,TRBJ2-5,-,TRBV7-3,TGTGCCAGCAGCTTAGTGGGTCAGCCCCAAGAGACCCAGTACTTC,CASSLVGQPQETQYF
-,TRBJ2-2,few,TRBV19,TGTGCCAGTAGTATGTCCGGGGGAGGCACCGGGGAGCTGTTTTTT,CASSMSGGGTGELFF
TRBD1,TRBJ1-1,few,TRBV19,TGTGCCAGTAACCGAGGACAGGGGCGTGAAGCTTTCTTT,CASNRGQGREAFF
TRBD1,TRBJ1-1,many,TRBV6-1,TGTGCCAGCAGCCCCGTCCCGGGACAGGGGACGAACACTGAAGCTTTCTTT,CASSPVPGQGTNTEAFF
-,TRBJ2-7,-,TRBV7-6,TGTGCCAGCAGCTCGACAGTTTCCTACGAGCAGTACTTC,CASSSTVSYEQYF
-,TRBJ2-2,many,TRBV28,TGTGCCAGCAGCCCCCCGACGGGAGTTGGTTCCGGGGAGCTGTTTTTT,CASSPPTGVGSGELFF
-,TRBJ1-2,few,TRBV5-1,TGCGCCAGCCGACGGGCTGGGGAGTATAGGGGCTACACCTTC,CASRRAGEYRGYTF
TRBD1,TRBJ2-2,few,TRBV5-4,TGTGCCAGCAGCATTCCGGGACAGGGCTCCGGGGAGCTGTTTTTT,CASSIPGQGSGELFF
-,TRBJ2-5,few,TRBV5-1,TGCGCCAGCAGCCCTCTGGTGGCGGAGACCCAGTACTTC,CASSPLVAETQYF
-,TRBJ2-7,few,TRBV4-1,TGCGCCAGCAGCCAAGCGGGATTAGCCTCCTACGAGCAGTACTTC,CASSQAGLASYEQYF
TRBD1,TRBJ2-7,-,TRBV4-3,TGCGCCATCGGACCGGGACAGGGAACCCACGAGCAGTACTTC,CAIGPGQGTHEQYF
-,TRBJ2-7,-,TRBV3-1,TGTGCCAGCAGCCAAATAGCGGCCGCCTCCTACGAGCAGTACTTC,CASSQIAAASYEQYF
TRBD1,TRBJ1-1,many,TRBV19,TGTGCCAGCAGGACCGGGACAGGGGGCACTGAAGCTTTCTTT,CASRTGTGGTEAFF
-,TRBJ2-1,-,TRBV20-1,TGCAGTGCTCCCCCCCGGGGAGTGAGTGTTAAAGAGCAGTTCTTC,CSAPPRGVSVKEQFF
-,TRBJ1-5,-,TRBV12-3/TRBV12-4,TGTGCCAGCAGCATCAGGGCTCTAAGGAATCAGCCCCAGCATTTT,CASSIRALRNQPQHF
-,TRBJ1-4,-,TRBV6-1,TGTGCCAGCAGACGCGGGACGTTGAATGAAAAACTGTTTTTT,CASRRGTLNEKLFF
-,TRBJ1-2,few,TRBV29-1,TGCAGCGTTCTACAGGGAGTGGGCTACACCTTC,CSVLQGVGYTF
-,TRBJ2-7,many,TRBV2,TGTGCCAGCAGCGACGTGCGGTTAAGGACTGGCAACGAGCAGTACTTC,CASSDVRLRTGNEQYF
-,TRBJ1-1,-,TRBV12-3/TRBV12-4,TGTGCCAGCAGTTTAATGAGTGAAGCTTTCTTT,CASSLMSEAFF
-,TRBJ2-1,once,TRBV10-3,TGTGCCATCAGTGAGTCGGCCTTTGAGCAGTTCTTC,CAISESAFEQFF
-,TRBJ1-3,-,TRBV6-2/TRBV6-3,TGTGCCAGCAGTTACTCTGCGGACAAGGCTGGAAACACCATATATTTT,CASSYSADKAGNTIYF
-,TRBJ2-7,-,TRBV30,TGTGCCTGGAGTGAGTTATCTCTCCCCGCCGGCGAGCAGTACTTC,CAWSELSLPAGEQYF
-,TRBJ2-7,few,TRBV5-5,TGTGCCAGCAGCTTGTCCACAGGCGCCTCCTACGAGCAGTACTTC,CASSLSTGASYEQYF
-,TRBJ2-3,-,TRBV5-1,TGCGCCAGCAGCTTCGAGCGGGTCACAGATACGCAGTATTTT,CASSFERVTDTQYF
-,TRBJ1-1,many,TRBV28,TGTGCCAGCAGTTTCCAGTTCGCAGCTTTCTTT,CASSFQFAAFF
-,TRBJ2-7,-,TRBV19,TGTGCCAGTATGAAGTCCCCTGGCTACGAGCAGTACTTC,CASMKSPGYEQYF
-,TRBJ1-5,many,TRBV2,TGTGCCAGCAGTGAAACATATAGCAATCAGCCCCAGCATTTT,CASSETYSNQPQHF
-,TRBJ1-2,-,TRBV30,TGTGCCTTGACTCAGGGGACATTTGGCTCGGGTGGCTACACCTTC,CALTQGTFGSGGYTF
-,TRBJ1-3,-,TRBV28,TGTGCCAGCAGTTTTAGGGACACTGGAAACACCATATATTTT,CASSFRDTGNTIYF
-,TRBJ1-5,many,TRBV3-1,TGTGCCAGCAGTGTGGGGATTAATCAGCCCCAGCATTTT,CASSVGINQPQHF
-,TRBJ2-2,many,TRBV12-5,TGTGCTAGTGGTTTCGAAATTGAGGCCGGGGAGCTGTTTTTT,CASGFEIEAGELFF
-,TRBJ2-2,many,TRBV15,TGTGCCACCAGCAGAGTTAACGCCGGGGAGCTGTTTTTT,CATSRVNAGELFF